This T cell receptor (beta chain) was documented in a study of blood T cell repertoires in COVID-19. This table comes from immunoSEQ multiplex PCR, and its TCRdb copy is limited to in-frame clones, with some not included. The sample holds 150,000 or so clones, just over 85% seen once. Researchers sorted participants into cohorts using their self-reported clinical history. The V end lost 0 bases, the J end lost 6 bases, and 33 bases lay between the germline ends. The CDR3 runs 21 residues. The germline V gene encodes CDR1 LGHDT and CDR2 YNNKEL (reference sequence). The clonotype originates from a man aged 45-60 years who had recovered from COVID-19. Source material: PBMCs or T cells enriched from blood (not recorded which). The chain uses TRBV3-1 (or the pseudogene TRBV3-2) and TRBJ2-7; tentative D call: TRBD1 (7 bases). In DNA form, the CDR3 reads TGTGCCAGCAGCCAAGATAAGACAGGGAGGACGAGGGGTAGCGCGTGGGGCGAGCAGTACTTC. This sequence encodes CASSQDKTGRTRGSAWGEQYF.